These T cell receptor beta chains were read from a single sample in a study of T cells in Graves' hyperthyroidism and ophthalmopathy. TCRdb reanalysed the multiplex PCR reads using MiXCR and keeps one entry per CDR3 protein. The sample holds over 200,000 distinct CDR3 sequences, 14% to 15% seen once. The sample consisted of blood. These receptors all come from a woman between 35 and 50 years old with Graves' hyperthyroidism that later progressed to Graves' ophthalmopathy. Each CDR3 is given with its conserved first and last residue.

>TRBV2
CASSSDAGTEKVNTGELFF
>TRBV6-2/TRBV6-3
CASSAGPETEQYF
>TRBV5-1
CASSLKLAGGEFF
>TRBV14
CASSQFPGLIPTDTQYF
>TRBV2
CASNGRAYEQYF
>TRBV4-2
CASSQAVGQTDTQYF
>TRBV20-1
CSAIVGGGRLFSNEQFF
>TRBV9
CASSSDGGGSSGNTIYF
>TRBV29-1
CSVEVAGTGGFEQYF
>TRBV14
CASSQPGLRSYEQYF
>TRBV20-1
CSAFETGFKLFF
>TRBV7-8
CASSPLARGSYEQYF
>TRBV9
CASSVGVARLNTDTQYF
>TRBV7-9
CASSDSLAANNEQFF
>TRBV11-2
CASSLLLQGAGTEAFF
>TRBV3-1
CASSQAPLQGGSGNTIYF
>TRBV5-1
CASSFTGDGEAFF
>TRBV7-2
CASSLDWTRSNEQFF
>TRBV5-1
CASTPWAGNTGELFF
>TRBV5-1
CASSHPARKADTQYF
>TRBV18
CASSPPGDESSYNEQFF
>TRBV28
CASSLQWGFRVRAYNEQFF
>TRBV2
CASRGSRDYEQYF
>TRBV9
CASSVGGGLSSGANVLTF
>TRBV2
CASSELAGGPGDTQYF
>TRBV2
CASSEAGYRSNEKLFF
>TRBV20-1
CSASRLAGYYSYNEQFF
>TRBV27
CASSYIRQASSYNEQFF
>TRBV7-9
CASSHGPLAGSTDTQYF
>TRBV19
CASSRSLAGGTDTQYF
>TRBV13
CASSNRDYTYEQYF
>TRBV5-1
CASSPTALLLNTEAFF
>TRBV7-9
CASRDSRSYGYTF
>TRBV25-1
CASSEGRGYEQYF
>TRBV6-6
CASSYLGSYEQYF
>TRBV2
CASSEVGPGGYTF
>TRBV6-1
CASAKGLLGEKLFF
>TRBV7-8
CASSLVLTGGEQYF
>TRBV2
CASSAGVEAFF
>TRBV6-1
CASSPGQGVRGTEAFF
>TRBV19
CASSITGGFSQPQHF
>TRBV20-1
CSARDRGRDTQYF
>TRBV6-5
CASSYQAGVTDTQYF
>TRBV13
CASSSTRESQYF
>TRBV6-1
CASRAPGEETQYF
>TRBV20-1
CSARNPYTDTQYF
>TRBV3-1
CASSQGAGEQFF
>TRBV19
CASTPGGNQPQHF
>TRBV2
CASSRSYEQYF
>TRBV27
CASSLTSGAGKIYGYTF
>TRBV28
CASSLPPGDTQYF
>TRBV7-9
CASSSGTGGRSGEKLFF
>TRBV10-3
CAIRPDRGLGGYTF
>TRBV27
CASSLSPPHRGLTYEQYF
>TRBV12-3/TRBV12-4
CASGRGQFTGELFF
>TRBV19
CASSIPGLGKNEQFF
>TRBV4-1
CASSQVGGDYSNQPQHF